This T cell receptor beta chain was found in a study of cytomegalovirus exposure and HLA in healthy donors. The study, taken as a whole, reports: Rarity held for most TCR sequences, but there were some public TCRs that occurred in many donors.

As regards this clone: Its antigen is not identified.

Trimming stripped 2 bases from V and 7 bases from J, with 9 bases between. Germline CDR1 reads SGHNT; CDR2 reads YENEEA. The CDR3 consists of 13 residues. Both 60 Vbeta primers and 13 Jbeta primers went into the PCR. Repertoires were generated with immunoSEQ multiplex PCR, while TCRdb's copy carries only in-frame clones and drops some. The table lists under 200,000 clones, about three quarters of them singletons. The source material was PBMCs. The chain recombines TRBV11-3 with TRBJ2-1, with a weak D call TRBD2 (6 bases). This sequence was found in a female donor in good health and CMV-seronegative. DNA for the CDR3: TGTGCCAGCAGCTTACGGGAGTCGAATGAGCAGTTCTTC. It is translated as CASSLRESNEQFF.